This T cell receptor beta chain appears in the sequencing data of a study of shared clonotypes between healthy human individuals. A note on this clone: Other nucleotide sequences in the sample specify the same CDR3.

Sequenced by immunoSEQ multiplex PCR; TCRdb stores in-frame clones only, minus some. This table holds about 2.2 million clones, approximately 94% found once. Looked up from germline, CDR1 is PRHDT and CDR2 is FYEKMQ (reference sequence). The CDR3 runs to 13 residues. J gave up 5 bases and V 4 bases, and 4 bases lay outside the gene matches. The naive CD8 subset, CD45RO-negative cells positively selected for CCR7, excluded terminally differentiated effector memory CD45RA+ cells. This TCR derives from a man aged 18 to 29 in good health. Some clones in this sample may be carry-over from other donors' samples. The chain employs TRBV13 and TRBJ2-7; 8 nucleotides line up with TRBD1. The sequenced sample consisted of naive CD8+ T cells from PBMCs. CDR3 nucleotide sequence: TGTGCCAGCAGCTCAGGACAGGGACACGAGCAGTACTTC. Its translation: CASSSGQGHEQYF. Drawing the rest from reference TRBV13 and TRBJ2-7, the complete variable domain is AAGVIQSPRHLIKEKRETATLKCYPIPRHDTVYWYQQGPGQDPQFLISFYEKMQSDKGSIPDRFSAQQFSDYHSELNMSSLELGDSALYFCASSSGQGHEQYFGPGTRLTVT.